One T cell receptor beta chain is described in this entry. The antigen is not known. The sample belongs to a study of beta chain features in type 1 diabetes. The CDR3 sequence is 15 residues long. V lost 3 bases and J lost 3; bases outside the gene matches: 6. Germline V CDR1 and CDR2: MNHEY, SMNVEV (reference sequence). What was sequenced were expressed TCRB transcripts, since all of the isolated RNA had been reverse transcribed. Average reads for naive, central memory and regulatory T cell samples were about 3.6 million. The protocol was immunoSEQ multiplex PCR, while the TCRdb copy is restricted to in-frame clones and leaves out a portion. The sample includes approximately 60,000 clones, approximately 62% seen only once; the top ten take 2.2%. Study-wide findings and caveats: Type 1 diabetes patients showed a moderate but significant shortening of TCRB CDR3s in all four CD4+ subsets. Among type 1 diabetes patients, VDJ junctions had fewer insertions and more deletions.

The genes are TRBV27 and TRBJ2-3; TRBD1 agrees at 7 bases. Sequenced input: Tregs from blood. This TCR was recovered from a woman aged 18-29 years in good health. The CDR3 loop reads CASSFFRDSTDTQYF. The CDR3 coding sequence is TGTGCCAGCAGTTTTTTCCGGGACAGTACAGATACGCAGTATTTT.